This T cell receptor (beta chain) was recorded in a study of shared clonotypes between healthy human individuals. Terminally differentiated effector memory CD45RA+ cells were excluded from the naive CD8 cells, which were CD45RO-negative and positively selected for CCR7. Remarks on this clone: The target antigen is unknown.

Findings and limits, study-wide: Deeper or shallower sequencing was expected to change how clonotypes are shared among donors. Clonotypes that were shared across a few donors made up approximately 5% of naive CD4 clonotypes.

Running of the assay took place at deep level. Sequenced by immunoSEQ multiplex PCR; TCRdb stores in-frame clones only, minus some. The sample includes roughly 2,000,000 clones, approximately 94% seen only once; the top ten take more than 0.95%. Germline-derived CDR1 and CDR2 are GTSNPN and SVGIG (reference sequence). V was cut by 0 bases and J by 4 bases, with 12 bases left in between. This CDR3 region has 15 residues. The source is a man between 18 and 35 years old in good health. This chain uses TRBV30 with TRBJ2-2; maybe TRBD2 (5 bases). Sequenced input: naive CD8+ T cells sorted from blood. CDR3 in amino acids: CAWSVRETFTGELFF. CDR3 nucleotides: TGTGCCTGGAGTGTGAGGGAAACCTTCACCGGGGAGCTGTTTTTT.